Listed below are T cell receptor beta chains from one sample, sequenced in a study of T cell repertoires in cytomegalovirus infection. TCRdb used MiXCR to reprocess the reads, holding one entry per CDR3 protein. Altogether some 940,000 distinct CDR3 sequences are present, roughly 31% being singletons, with the ten largest covering about an eighth. Their recognized antigens are unknown. The sample in question was cultured CD8+ T cells from PBMCs, obtained from culture after CMV antigen stimulation. The receptors here all came from a human donor in good health (CMV status not recorded). Some clones in this sample may be carry-over from other donors' samples. The CDR3 runs from the conserved cysteine through the conserved F or W. Each record gives: V gene, clone size, D gene, J gene, CDR3 DNA, CDR3 protein. D genes are given only for firm matches. Clone size, where shown, is once, few, many, or a class for clones that have expanded.

TRBV12-3/TRBV12-4	few	.	TRBJ1-5	TGTGCCAGCAGCCTCTCAAGAGGGCTTCGTCAGCCCCAGCATTTT	CASSLSRGLRQPQHF
TRBV6-2/TRBV6-3	few	.	TRBJ2-7	TGTGCCAGCATCGGATGGGGGACCGACGAGCAGTACTTC	CASIGWGTDEQYF
TRBV20-1	.	.	TRBJ1-5	TGCAGTGCTAGGCCCCGACAGAGTAGCAATCAGCCCCAGCATTTT	CSARPRQSSNQPQHF
TRBV7-9	.	TRBD1	TRBJ2-3	TGTGCCAGCAGCCGACAGGGGCCTAGCACAGATACGCAGTATTTT	CASSRQGPSTDTQYF
TRBV20-1	.	TRBD2	TRBJ2-2	TGCAGTGCTAGACCTAGCGGGCATAACACCGGGGAGCTGTTTTTT	CSARPSGHNTGELFF
TRBV29-1	.	.	TRBJ2-1	TGCAGCGTTAGCGGTTTGTCCTACAATGAGCAGTTCTTC	CSVSGLSYNEQFF
TRBV5-5	few	.	TRBJ1-4	TGTGCCAGCAGCTCCGGACGCATGAATGAAAAACTGTTTTTT	CASSSGRMNEKLFF
TRBV7-4	.	.	TRBJ2-2	TGTGCCAGCAGCGGCCTCGCGAACACCGGGGAGCTGTTTTTT	CASSGLANTGELFF
TRBV7-8	.	.	TRBJ2-3	TGTGCCAGCAGCCCCCATGGTAACACAGATACGCAGTATTTT	CASSPHGNTDTQYF
TRBV19	.	.	TRBJ2-7	TGTGCCAGTAGCCGAAGTGCAACCTACGAGCAGTACTTC	CASSRSATYEQYF
TRBV7-9	few	TRBD1	TRBJ2-1	TGTGCCAGCAGAGATGGACAGGGCACCTCCACTCGGGAGCAGTTCTTC	CASRDGQGTSTREQFF
TRBV5-4	.	TRBD1	TRBJ2-1	TGTGCCAGCGCACGAGCCAGGGGGCGCAATGAGCAGTTCTTC	CASARARGRNEQFF
TRBV27	once	.	TRBJ2-5	TGTGCCAGCAGTTCGTTTCTAGCTCTTGAGACCCAGTACTTC	CASSSFLALETQYF
TRBV10-3	.	.	TRBJ2-7	TGTGCCATCAGAAGGACTGAAGCCTACGAGCAGTACTTC	CAIRRTEAYEQYF
TRBV7-9	.	.	TRBJ1-4	TGTGCCAGCAGCTCCCCCACGTATGGTGAAAAACTGTTTTTT	CASSSPTYGEKLFF
TRBV19	.	TRBD1	TRBJ1-2	TGTGCCAGTAGTCCAAGCCTCGGGACAGCACTGGGCTACACCTTC	CASSPSLGTALGYTF
TRBV20-1	.	.	TRBJ1-2	TGCAGTGCCCCTAGCGGGGGGGCCGATGGCTACACCTTC	CSAPSGGADGYTF
TRBV6-2/TRBV6-3	.	TRBD2	TRBJ2-5	TGTGCCAGCAGTCCCCTCAGCGGGGGGGCCAGAGAGTCCCAGTACTTC	CASSPLSGGARESQYF
TRBV7-6	.	.	TRBJ1-5	TGTGCCAGCAGCTTACGACTCGGGGGCCAGCCCCAGCATTTT	CASSLRLGGQPQHF
TRBV7-9	.	TRBD1	TRBJ1-1	TGTGCCAGCAGCTCAACCAAATTACAGGGGCGGGGGAACACTGAAGCTTTCTTT	CASSSTKLQGRGNTEAFF
TRBV7-2	many	.	TRBJ2-3	TGTGCCAGCAGCTCGAGAGACCTCTTCACAGATACGCAGTATTTT	CASSSRDLFTDTQYF
TRBV6-2/TRBV6-3	.	.	TRBJ1-1	TGTACCAACAGTTTTTGGCCCGGACGGGACACTGAAGCTTTCTTT	CTNSFWPGRDTEAFF
TRBV7-8	.	.	TRBJ2-5	TGTGCCAGCACCTTACCCAGGGATAGAGAGACCAAGTACTTC	CASTLPRDRETKYF
TRBV7-2	many	.	TRBJ1-5	TGTGCCAGCAGCTTAGCCCGGGATTTCTTCTATAGCAATCAGCCCCAGCATTTT	CASSLARDFFYSNQPQHF
TRBV7-9	few	.	TRBJ1-1	TGTGCCAGCAGCCACGGTACTACTGAAGCTTTCTTT	CASSHGTTEAFF
TRBV27	.	TRBD1	TRBJ2-5	TGTGCCAGCATCCCCCGGCCAGGGGGCTGGGAGACCCAGTACTTC	CASIPRPGGWETQYF
TRBV7-9	many	.	TRBJ1-2	TGTGCCAGCAGCCTTTGGGGTAATGGCTACACCTTC	CASSLWGNGYTF
TRBV6-6	few	.	TRBJ1-5	TGTGCCAGCAGTTACGTTCGGGCTAGCAATCAGCCCCAGCATTTT	CASSYVRASNQPQHF
TRBV7-6	many	.	TRBJ1-2	TGTGCCAGCAGCTTGCAGACGGAAGGGGCTCTCCCTCTTCCCTATGGCTACACCTTC	CASSLQTEGALPLPYGYTF
TRBV24-1	few	.	TRBJ2-1	TGTGCCACCAGTCCGGGCAGAGGACTCTACAATGAGCAGTTCTTC	CATSPGRGLYNEQFF
TRBV20-1	.	TRBD2	TRBJ2-5	TGCAGTGCCACCAGCGGGGAAGAGACCCAGTACTTC	CSATSGEETQYF
TRBV6-2/TRBV6-3	few	TRBD2	TRBJ2-2	TGTGCCAGCAGTTACTGGAGCGGGGTTAACACCGGGGAGCTGTTTTTT	CASSYWSGVNTGELFF
TRBV5-5	.	.	TRBJ1-1	TGTGCCAGCAGCTTGTACCTAGGGCAGTTGGACACTGAAGCTTTCTTT	CASSLYLGQLDTEAFF
TRBV19	.	.	TRBJ2-1	TGTGCCAGTAGTATAGGGGTCCTGGTTGACAATGAGCAGTTCTTC	CASSIGVLVDNEQFF
TRBV27	.	.	TRBJ1-6	TGTGCCAGCAGCAAGGCGTTAAGACCCCTCCACTTT	CASSKALRPLHF